The 10 T cell receptor beta chains below were found in one sample sequenced in a study of blood T cell repertoires in COVID-19. Generated by immunoSEQ multiplex PCR, the TCRdb table keeps only in-frame clones and is missing some. The data contain some 130,000 clones, around 79% of them singletons. Sequenced sample: peripheral blood. These receptors originate from an elderly man with acute or convalescent COVID-19.

The count of this clone is one. The rearrangement uses TRBV19 and TRBJ2-7, with TRBD2 as a possible D gene (6 bases). The CDR3 consists of 14 residues. The V end lost 7 bases, the J end lost 2 bases, and 15 bases lay between the germline ends. Germline V gene sequence: CDR1 LNHDA, CDR2 SQIVND (reference sequence). The CDR3 loop is CASKEGGPAYEQYF. Here the CDR3 DNA reads TGTGCCAGTAAGGAGGGAGGCCCAGCCTACGAGCAGTACTTC.

The V and J genes are TRBV9 and TRBJ2-1, with 10 bases fitting TRBD2. CDR3 length: 15 residues. Trimming took 3 bases from V and 5 from J; bases not matched to a gene: 5. Germline V lookup: CDR1 SGDLS, CDR2 YYNGEE. The CDR3 DNA is TGTGCCAGCAGCGCCACTAGCGGGGTAAACAATGAGCAGTTCTTC. Protein sequence: CASSATSGVNNEQFF.

The J gene is TRBJ2-5, the V gene TRBV18; 10 bases are a match to TRBD2. The V segment lost 4 bases and the J segment 5 bases; nucleotides outside the gene matches: 4. The length of the CDR3 is 14 residues. Germline V CDR1 and CDR2: KGHSH, LQKENI. CDR3 residues: CASSLGGLAETQYF. The DNA of the CDR3 is TGTGCCAGCTCACTCGGGGGACTAGCGGAGACCCAGTACTTC. Full variable domain (remainder filled in from reference TRBV18 and TRBJ2-5): NAGVMQNPRHLVRRRGQEARLRCSPMKGHSHVYWYRQLPEEGLKFMVYLQKENIIDESGMPKERFSAEFPKEGPSILRIQQVVRGDSAAYFCASSLGGLAETQYFGPGTRLLVL.

This rearrangement joins TRBV11-3 to TRBJ1-1; TRBD1 matches 8 bases. V was clipped by 5 bases and J by 3 bases; unmatched bases: 8. The germline gives CDR1 SGHNT, CDR2 YENEEA. The length of the CDR3 is 15 residues. The CDR3 sequence: CASSTGQGGYTEAFF. CDR3 coding DNA: TGTGCCAGCAGCACCGGACAGGGTGGGTACACTGAAGCTTTCTTT.

This sequence joins TRBV4-2 and TRBJ1-2, with D unclear. Germline V lookup: CDR1 LGHNA, CDR2 YNFKEQ. V lost 0 bases and J lost 2, with 10 bases in between. This CDR3 spans 15 amino acids. The CDR3 here is CASSQDLEANYGYTF. The CDR3 DNA reads TGTGCCAGCAGCCAAGACCTTGAGGCAAACTATGGCTACACCTTC.

The V call is TRBV9, the J call TRBJ2-5; possible D gene TRBD2, 5 bases. V shed 0 bases and J shed 5 bases, with 11 bases lying between them. This CDR3 has 14 amino acids. Germline V gene sequence: CDR1 SGDLS, CDR2 YYNGEE. CDR3 sequence: CASSVGVRGETQYF. CDR3 coding DNA: TGTGCCAGCAGCGTAGGGGTCCGAGGGGAGACCCAGTACTTC.

The V and J genes are TRBV3-1 (or the pseudogene TRBV3-2) and TRBJ2-2; 10 nucleotides line up with TRBD2. Germline CDR1 LGHDT, CDR2 YNNKEL (reference sequence). This CDR3 is 15 amino acids long. V gave up 4 bases and J gave up 4 bases; unmatched junction bases: 3. The CDR3 sequence: CASSPGLAVTGELFF. The CDR3 nucleotides are TGTGCCAGCAGCCCCGGACTAGCGGTCACCGGGGAGCTGTTTTTT.

J is TRBJ2-2 and V is TRBV5-4; D is ambiguous. Trimming took 3 bases from V and 6 from J, leaving 9 bases between them. Germline V CDR1 and CDR2: SGHNT, YYREEE (reference sequence). The length of the CDR3 is 13 residues. The CDR3 bases are TGTGCCAGCAGCTCGACTTCTGCCGGGGAGCTGTTTTTT. It codes for CASSSTSAGELFF.

The rearrangement links TRBV2 to TRBJ2-5; D is unclear. The CDR3 covers 14 residues. In germline, CDR1 is SNHLY, CDR2 FYNNEI. V lost 4 bases and J 1 base, leaving 10 bases between the germline ends. The CDR3: CASSGLARQETQYF. The CDR3 DNA is TGTGCCAGCAGTGGACTCGCTCGCCAAGAGACCCAGTACTTC.

This chain connects TRBV4-1 to TRBJ2-3; 8 positions match TRBD1. The CDR3 contains 15 residues. Per germline, CDR1 MGHRA and CDR2 YSYEKL. With V trimmed by 3 bases and J by 1 base, 3 bases remained unmatched. Written as DNA, the CDR3 is TGCGCCAGCAGCCATACGGGACAGGGCACAGATACGCAGTATTTT. It encodes CASSHTGQGTDTQYF.